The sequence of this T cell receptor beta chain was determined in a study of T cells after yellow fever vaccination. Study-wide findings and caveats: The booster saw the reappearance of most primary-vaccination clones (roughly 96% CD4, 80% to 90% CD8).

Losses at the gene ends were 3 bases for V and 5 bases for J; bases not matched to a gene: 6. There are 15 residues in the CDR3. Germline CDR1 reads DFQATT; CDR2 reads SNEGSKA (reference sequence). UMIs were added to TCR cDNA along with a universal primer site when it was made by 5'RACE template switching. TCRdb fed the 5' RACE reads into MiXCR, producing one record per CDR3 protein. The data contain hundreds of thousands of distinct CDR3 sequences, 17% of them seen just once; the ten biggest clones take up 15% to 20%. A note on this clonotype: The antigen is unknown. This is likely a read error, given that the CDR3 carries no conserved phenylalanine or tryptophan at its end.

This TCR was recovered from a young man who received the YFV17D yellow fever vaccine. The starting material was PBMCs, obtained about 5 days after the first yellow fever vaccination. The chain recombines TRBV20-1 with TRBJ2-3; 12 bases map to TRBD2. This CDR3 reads CSASLAGGLQDTQYL. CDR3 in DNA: TGCAGTGCTAGCCTAGCGGGGGGGCTGCAAGATACGCAGTATTTA.